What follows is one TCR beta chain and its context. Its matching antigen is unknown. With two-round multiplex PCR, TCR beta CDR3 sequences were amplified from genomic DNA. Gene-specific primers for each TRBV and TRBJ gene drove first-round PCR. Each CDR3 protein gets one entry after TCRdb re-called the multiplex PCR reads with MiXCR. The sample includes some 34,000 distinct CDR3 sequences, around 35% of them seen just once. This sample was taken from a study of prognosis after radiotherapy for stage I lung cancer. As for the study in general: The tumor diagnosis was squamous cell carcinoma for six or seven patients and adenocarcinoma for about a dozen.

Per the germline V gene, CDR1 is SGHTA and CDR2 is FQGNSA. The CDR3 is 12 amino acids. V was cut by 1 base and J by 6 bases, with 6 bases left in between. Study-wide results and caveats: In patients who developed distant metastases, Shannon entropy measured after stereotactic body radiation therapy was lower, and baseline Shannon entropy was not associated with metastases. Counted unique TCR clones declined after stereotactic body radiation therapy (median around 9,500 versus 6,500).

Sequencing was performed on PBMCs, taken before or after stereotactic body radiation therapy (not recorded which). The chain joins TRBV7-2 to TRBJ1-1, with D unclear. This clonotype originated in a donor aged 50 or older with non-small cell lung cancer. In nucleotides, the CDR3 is TGTGCCAGCAGCTTAGTAAGGGCTGAAGCTTTCTTT. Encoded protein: CASSLVRAEAFF.